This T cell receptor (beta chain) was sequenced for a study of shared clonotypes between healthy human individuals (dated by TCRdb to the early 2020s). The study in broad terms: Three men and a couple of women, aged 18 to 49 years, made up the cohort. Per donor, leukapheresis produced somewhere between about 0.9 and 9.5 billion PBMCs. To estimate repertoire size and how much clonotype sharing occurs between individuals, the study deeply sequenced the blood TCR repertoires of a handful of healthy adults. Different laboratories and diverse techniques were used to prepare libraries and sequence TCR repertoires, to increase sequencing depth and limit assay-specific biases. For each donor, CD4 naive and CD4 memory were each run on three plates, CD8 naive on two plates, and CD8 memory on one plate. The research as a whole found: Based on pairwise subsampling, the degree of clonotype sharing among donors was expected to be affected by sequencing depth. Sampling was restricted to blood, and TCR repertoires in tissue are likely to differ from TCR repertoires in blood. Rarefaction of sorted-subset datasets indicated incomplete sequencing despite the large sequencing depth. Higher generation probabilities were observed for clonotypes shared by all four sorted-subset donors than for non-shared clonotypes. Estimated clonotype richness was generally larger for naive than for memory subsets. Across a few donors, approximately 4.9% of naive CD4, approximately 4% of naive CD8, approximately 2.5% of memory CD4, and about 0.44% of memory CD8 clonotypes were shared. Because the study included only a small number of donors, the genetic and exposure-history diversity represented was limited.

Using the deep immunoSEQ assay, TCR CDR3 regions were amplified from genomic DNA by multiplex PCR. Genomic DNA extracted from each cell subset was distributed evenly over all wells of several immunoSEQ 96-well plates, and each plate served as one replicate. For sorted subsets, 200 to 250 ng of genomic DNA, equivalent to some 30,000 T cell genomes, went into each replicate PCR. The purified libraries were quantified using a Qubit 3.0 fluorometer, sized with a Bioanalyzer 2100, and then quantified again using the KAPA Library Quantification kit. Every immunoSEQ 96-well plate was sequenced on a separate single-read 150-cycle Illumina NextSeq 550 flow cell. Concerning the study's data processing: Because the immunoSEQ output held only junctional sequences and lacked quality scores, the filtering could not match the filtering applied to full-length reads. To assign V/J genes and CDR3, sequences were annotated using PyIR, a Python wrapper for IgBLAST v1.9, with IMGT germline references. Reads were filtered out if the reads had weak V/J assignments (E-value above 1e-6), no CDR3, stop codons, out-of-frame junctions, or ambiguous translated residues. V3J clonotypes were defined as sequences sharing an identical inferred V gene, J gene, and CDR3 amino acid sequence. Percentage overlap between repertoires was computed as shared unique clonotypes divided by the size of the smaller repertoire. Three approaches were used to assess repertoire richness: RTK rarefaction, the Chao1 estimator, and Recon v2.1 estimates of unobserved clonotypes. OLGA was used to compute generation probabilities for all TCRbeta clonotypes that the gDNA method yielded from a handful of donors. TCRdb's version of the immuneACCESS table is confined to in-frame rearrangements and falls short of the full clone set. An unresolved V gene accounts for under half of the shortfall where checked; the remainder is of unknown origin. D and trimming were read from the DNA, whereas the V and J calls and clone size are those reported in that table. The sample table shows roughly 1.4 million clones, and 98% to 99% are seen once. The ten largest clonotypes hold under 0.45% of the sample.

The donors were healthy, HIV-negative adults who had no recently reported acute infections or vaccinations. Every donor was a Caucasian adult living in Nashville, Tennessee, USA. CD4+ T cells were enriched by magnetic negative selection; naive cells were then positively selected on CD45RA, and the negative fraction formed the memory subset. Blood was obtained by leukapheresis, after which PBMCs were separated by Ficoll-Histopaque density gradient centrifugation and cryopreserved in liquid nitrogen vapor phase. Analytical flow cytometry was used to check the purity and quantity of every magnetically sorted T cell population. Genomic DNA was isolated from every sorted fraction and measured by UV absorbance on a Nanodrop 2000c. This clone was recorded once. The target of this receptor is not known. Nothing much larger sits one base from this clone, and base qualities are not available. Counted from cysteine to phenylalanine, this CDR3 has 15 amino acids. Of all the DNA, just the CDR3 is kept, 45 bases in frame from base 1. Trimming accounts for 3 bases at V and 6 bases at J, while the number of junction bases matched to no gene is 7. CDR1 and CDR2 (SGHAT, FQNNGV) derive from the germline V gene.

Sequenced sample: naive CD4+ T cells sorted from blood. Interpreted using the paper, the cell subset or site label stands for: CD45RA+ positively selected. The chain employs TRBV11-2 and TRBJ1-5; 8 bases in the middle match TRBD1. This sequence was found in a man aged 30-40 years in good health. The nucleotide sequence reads TGTGCCAGCAGCTTGGGCAGGGGGCTGGGTCAGCCCCAGCATTTT. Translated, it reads CASSLGRGLGQPQHF.